The 29 T cell receptor beta chains reported below all come from one sample, sequenced in a study of OX40 agonist ivuxolimab in advanced cancers. The method was immunoSEQ multiplex PCR; TCRdb's version includes in-frame clones alone and lacks a portion of them. The sample includes approximately 79,000 clones, over 75% of them seen just once. Material: CD4+ or CD8+ T cells sorted from blood, obtained in a trial of the OX40 agonist ivuxolimab. These receptors were taken from an adult with an advanced solid tumor such as melanoma, head and neck, liver or kidney cancer.

V gene TRBV6-5 combines with J gene TRBJ1-5, with D unresolved. The CDR3 runs to 14 residues. Trimming left V 9 bases short and J 0 bases short, with 12 bases between. Per the germline V gene, CDR1 is MNHEY and CDR2 is SVGAGI. DNA of the CDR3: TGTGCCAGTAGGGTTGGAGATAGCAATCAGCCCCAGCATTTT. Protein product: CASRVGDSNQPQHF.

The chain links TRBV27 to TRBJ2-3; 8 bases agree with TRBD1. This CDR3 comprises 16 residues. Germline-derived CDR1 and CDR2 are MNHEY and SMNVEV (reference sequence). V shed 3 bases, J shed 0 bases, and the junction held 5 bases outside the gene matches. In DNA form, the CDR3 reads TGTGCCAGCAGTTTCTCAACAGGGGGAAGCACAGATACGCAGTATTTT. Protein product: CASSFSTGGSTDTQYF.

The CDR3 is CASNLMEAGGTQYF. DNA of the CDR3: TGTGCCAGCAACCTAATGGAGGCCGGCGGGACCCAGTACTTC. The chain carries TRBV6-1 and TRBJ2-5, with a possible D match to TRBD2 (5 bases). V gave up 7 bases and J gave up 7 bases, with 19 bases separating them. The CDR3 is made up of 14 amino acids. Germline CDR1 is MNHNS and CDR2 is SASEGT.

The chain uses TRBV5-6 and TRBJ1-4, with 7 bases fitting TRBD1. The CDR3 totals 16 residues. V trimming: 1 base; J trimming: 5 bases; junction bases outside the gene matches: 8. Germline V gene sequence: CDR1 SGHDT, CDR2 YYEEEE. The CDR3 region has the DNA TGTGCCAGCAGCTTGATTGAGGCAGGGGGAAATGAAAAACTGTTTTTT. Translation gives CASSLIEAGGNEKLFF.

The rearrangement joins TRBV30 to TRBJ1-1; D gene unclear. V shed 2 bases and J shed 1 base, with 8 bases lying between them. This CDR3 has 13 residues. Germline CDR1 and CDR2: GTSNPN and SVGIG (reference sequence). For the CDR3, the DNA is TGTGCCTGGAGTAGGAACAGGAACACTGAAGCTTTCTTT. Its protein product is CAWSRNRNTEAFF.

This clone is deemed medium-sized (0.01 to 0.1%). V is TRBV30 and J is TRBJ1-4; D not resolved. The CDR3 extends over 11 amino acids. Germline assignment: CDR1 GTSNPN and CDR2 SVGIG (reference sequence). V shed 2 bases and J shed 8 bases, with 6 bases lying between them. The chain's CDR3 is CAWSIREKLFF. The CDR3, as DNA: TGTGCCTGGAGTATCAGGGAAAAACTGTTTTTT.

This rearrangement joins TRBV28 to TRBJ1-2; a weak D match, TRBD1 (6 bases). The CDR3 contains 14 residues. With 6 bases removed from V and 3 bases from J, the gap between germline ends came to 14 bases. Germline-derived CDR1 and CDR2 are MDHEN and SYDVKM. CDR3 protein: CASRQGYPYYGYTF. CDR3 bases: TGTGCCAGCAGACAGGGATACCCCTACTATGGCTACACCTTC.

As DNA, the CDR3 is TGTGCCAGCAGCCCCCTGGGCCAAGAGACCCAGTACTTC. As protein: CASSPLGQETQYF. The rearrangement joins TRBV4-2 to TRBJ2-5; D gene ambiguous. V lost 4 bases, J lost 1 base, and 7 bases lay in between. CDR3 size: 13 residues. The germline V gene encodes CDR1 LGHNA and CDR2 YNFKEQ.

The CDR3 here is CASSLRTGASTGELFF. CDR3 in DNA: TGTGCCAGCAGCCTGAGGACAGGGGCGAGCACCGGGGAGCTGTTTTTT. The rearrangement links TRBV9 to TRBJ2-2; 9 positions match TRBD1. The V gene's germline CDR1 is SGDLS and CDR2 YYNGEE. The length of the CDR3 is 16 residues. The V gene end was trimmed by 4 bases and the J gene end by 4 bases; junction bases not matched to a gene: 8.

This chain links TRBV7-9 with TRBJ1-4; TRBD1 matches 7 bases. Trimming at V came to 4 bases and at J to 8 bases, leaving 10 bases not matched to a gene. Germline V gene lookup returns CDR1 SEHNR and CDR2 FQNEAQ (reference sequence). The CDR3 loop spans 15 amino acids. CDR3 DNA sequence: TGTGCCAGCAGCTCTCCGAGGGGGCCGGAAGAAAAACTGTTTTTT. This translates into CASSSPRGPEEKLFF.

This clone was recorded a few times. CDR3 in amino acids: CASSGELLGLHEQYF. The CDR3 DNA sequence: TGTGCCAGCAGCGGAGAGCTTTTGGGACTACACGAGCAGTACTTC. This chain connects TRBV7-9 to TRBJ2-7; 7 nucleotides match TRBD2. The CDR3 totals 15 residues. Germline trimming cut 5 bases from V and 5 bases from J; bases unmatched to any gene: 12. Germline CDR1 and CDR2: SEHNR and FQNEAQ (reference sequence).

The V gene is TRBV7-9, the J gene TRBJ1-6; D unresolved. The CDR3 contains 14 residues. Trimming took 5 bases from V and 7 from J, leaving 12 bases between them. Germline loops: CDR1 SEHNR, CDR2 FQNEAQ (reference sequence). The CDR3 sequence: CASSQVSKNSPLHF. DNA of the CDR3: TGTGCCAGCAGCCAAGTCTCGAAGAATTCACCCCTCCACTTT.

This clone was seen just once. The same CDR3 can be traced to other DNA sequences in this sample. This rearrangement joins TRBV7-2 to TRBJ1-3; D might be TRBD1 (6 bases). Between the trimmed V and J ends, which lost 6 bases and 0 bases, there was a span of 18 bases. The CDR3 covers 17 residues. CDR1 and CDR2 (germline): SGHTA, FQGNSA. CDR3 in amino acids: CASSLGGGQSSGNTIYF. The CDR3 DNA reads TGTGCCAGCAGTTTGGGTGGGGGGCAGAGCTCTGGAAACACCATATATTTT. Full variable domain (missing parts from reference TRBV7-2 and TRBJ1-3): GAGVSQSPSNKVTEKGKDVELRCDPISGHTALYWYRQSLGQGLEFLIYFQGNSAPDKSGLPSDRFSAERTGGSVSTLTIQRTQQEDSAVYLCASSLGGGQSSGNTIYFGEGSWLTVV.

V gene TRBV2 combines with J gene TRBJ2-5, with D possibly matching TRBD2 (7 bases). Looked up from germline, CDR1 is SNHLY and CDR2 is FYNNEI. Trimming took off 9 bases at V and 4 bases at J, with 18 bases between the two ends. This CDR3 region has 14 residues. The CDR3 reads CARGGRGGSETQYF. The CDR3 nucleotides are TGTGCCAGGGGTGGTAGGGGGGGGTCAGAGACCCAGTACTTC.

This sequence joins TRBV6-6 and TRBJ2-3, with D possibly matching TRBD2 (7 bases). The V end was cut by 6 bases, the J end by 4 bases, with 17 bases between. This CDR3 contains 15 residues. The germline CDR1 and CDR2 sequences are MNHNY and SVGAGI (reference sequence). The CDR3 DNA sequence: TGTGCCAGCAGCTGGGAGGGGGGGAGGTCAGATACGCAGTATTTT. Protein product: CASSWEGGRSDTQYF.

The chain couples TRBV29-1 to TRBJ2-1; D might be TRBD1 (5 bases). Between the trimmed V and J ends, which lost 8 bases and 4 bases, there was a span of 12 bases. The CDR3 contains 12 residues. CDR1 is SQVTM, CDR2 ANQGSEA, per germline. CDR3 DNA sequence: TGCAGCTCCCGGCAGGGTTACAATGAGCAGTTCTTC. Translated, it gives CSSRQGYNEQFF.

J is TRBJ1-1 and V is TRBV5-8; 7 bases line up with TRBD1. The CDR3 is 14 residues long. The V gene end was trimmed by 3 bases and the J gene end by 0 bases; junction bases not matched to a gene: 2. The germline V gene encodes CDR1 SGHTS and CDR2 YDEGEE. The CDR3 DNA reads TGTGCCAGCAGCTGGACAGGTTTGAACACTGAAGCTTTCTTT. This sequence encodes CASSWTGLNTEAFF.

This rearrangement joins TRBV5-1 to TRBJ1-2; D unclear. Germline loops: CDR1 SGHRS, CDR2 YFSETQ. V lost 0 bases and J lost 4, with 7 bases in between. The CDR3 runs 13 residues. CDR3 coding DNA: TGCGCCAGCAGCTTGGGGCCCCTCTATGGCTACACCTTC. This encodes CASSLGPLYGYTF.

This chain links TRBV5-1 with TRBJ2-1, with 7 nucleotides matching TRBD2. This CDR3 has 14 amino acids. V dropped 4 bases and J dropped 7; count of bases not matched to a gene: 8. CDR1 is SGHRS and CDR2 is YFSETQ in the germline V gene. The CDR3 DNA is TGCGCCAGCAGCCCCCGCGGGAGTACGAATGAGCAGTTCTTC. It translates to CASSPRGSTNEQFF.

This chain uses TRBV2 with TRBJ2-3; the match to TRBD1 covers 9 bases. This CDR3 spans 15 amino acids. From germline, CDR1 is SNHLY and CDR2 FYNNEI. The V gene end was trimmed by 2 bases and the J gene end by 3 bases; junction bases not matched to a gene: 3. The CDR3 nucleotides are TGTGCCAGCAGTGAAAAGGACAGGGGAACAGATACGCAGTATTTT. Translating gives CASSEKDRGTDTQYF.

The chain has TRBV4-3 and TRBJ2-7; D gene ambiguous. Trimming removed 3 bases from V and 0 bases from J, with 15 bases in between. Germline loops: CDR1 LGHNA, CDR2 YSLEER. The CDR3 has 16 residues. In DNA form, the CDR3 reads TGCGCCAGCAGCCAGCGCGCGTCGAAGAGCTCCTACGAGCAGTACTTC. Translated: CASSQRASKSSYEQYF.

To note about this clone: Additional DNA sequences in this sample encode the identical CDR3. This sequence joins TRBV18 and TRBJ1-5, with TRBD1 matching 9 bases. The CDR3 sequence is 15 residues long. The V segment lost 2 bases and the J segment 2 bases; nucleotides outside the gene matches: 1. Germline V gives CDR1 KGHSH, CDR2 LQKENI. The CDR3, as DNA: TGTGCCAGCTCACCAGACAGGGGGGGCAATCAGCCCCAGCATTTT. Amino acid sequence: CASSPDRGGNQPQHF.

V and J are TRBV27 and TRBJ2-7; 7 positions match TRBD2. This CDR3 is built from 12 residues. Per the germline V gene, CDR1 is MNHEY and CDR2 is SMNVEV (reference sequence). The V and J ends lost 6 bases and 7 bases, in that order; junction bases with no gene match: 6. CDR3 nucleotides: TGTGCCAGCAGGGCAAACGGGGGGGAGCAGTACTTC. Translated: CASRANGGEQYF.

The rearrangement links TRBV11-2 to TRBJ2-7; no definite D call. The CDR3 extends over 13 amino acids. The ends were cut back, 0 bases at V and 3 bases at J, with 6 bases in the middle. From germline, CDR1 is SGHAT and CDR2 FQNNGV. CDR3 in amino acids: CASSLEYSYEQYF. The CDR3 bases are TGTGCCAGCAGCTTAGAGTATAGCTACGAGCAGTACTTC.

The chain employs TRBV6-5 and TRBJ2-5; D may be TRBD1 or TRBD2 (5 bases each). This CDR3 is built from 14 residues. Germline CDR1 and CDR2: MNHEY and SVGAGI. Between the trimmed V and J ends, which lost 6 bases and 4 bases, there was a span of 15 bases. This chain's CDR3 is CASSRGQRGETQYF. Here the CDR3 DNA reads TGTGCCAGCAGCCGGGGCCAAAGGGGAGAGACCCAGTACTTC.

J is TRBJ2-1 and V is TRBV6-4, with a tentative D call TRBD1 (6 bases). Germline assignment: CDR1 MRHNA and CDR2 SNTAGT. The CDR3 covers 13 residues. The V end lost 5 bases, the J end lost 9 bases, and 14 bases lay between the germline ends. The CDR3 nucleotides read TGTGCCAGCAGTTTAAGTACAGGGCTTGAGCAGTTCTTC. Its translation is CASSLSTGLEQFF.

This rearrangement joins TRBV5-4 to TRBJ2-1; the match to TRBD2 covers 9 bases. V gave up 2 bases and J gave up 4 bases; unmatched junction bases: 4. CDR1 SGHNT and CDR2 YYREEE come from the germline V gene (reference sequence). The CDR3 covers 15 residues. CDR3 sequence (DNA): TGTGCCAGCAGCTTTGGGACTAGCACTTACAATGAGCAGTTCTTC. Its translation is CASSFGTSTYNEQFF.

The chain recombines TRBV30 with TRBJ1-4; 7 bases are a match to TRBD1. Losses at the gene ends were 2 bases for V and 5 bases for J; bases not matched to a gene: 5. The CDR3 runs to 14 residues. Germline V gene sequence: CDR1 GTSNPN, CDR2 SVGIG (reference sequence). The CDR3 coding sequence is TGTGCCTGGAGTTTGGGGACAGTCAATGAAAAACTGTTTTTT. Amino acids: CAWSLGTVNEKLFF.

The chain combines TRBV11-3 with TRBJ2-5; either TRBD1 or TRBD2 may fit D (6 bases each). From germline, CDR1 is SGHNT and CDR2 YENEEA. The CDR3 sequence is 14 residues long. The V gene lost 3 bases and the J gene lost 5 bases, with 13 bases spanning the gap. The CDR3 is CASSFGRGGETQYF. CDR3 DNA sequence: TGTGCCAGCAGCTTTGGCAGAGGGGGGGAGACCCAGTACTTC.